Below are 10 T cell receptor beta chains sequenced from a single sample in a study of T cells in women clearing cervical HPV infection. Produced via immunoSEQ multiplex PCR; TCRdb's table is partial and in-frame only. The table gives about 45,000 clones; the top ten clones make up roughly 1.2% of it. The sequenced sample consisted of blood buffy coat. These receptors came from a woman aged 18-69 years with a cervical HPV16 infection that either progressed to CIN3+ or cleared (not recorded which).

With regard to this clone: The CDR3 end falls 3 residues outside the read, so it is completed with the germline J gene. V is TRBV7-7 and J is TRBJ2-2; a possible D gene is TRBD2 (6 bases). This CDR3 spans 15 amino acids. Germline lookup yields CDR1 SSHAT and CDR2 FNYEAQ (reference sequence). Trimming took off 5 bases at V and 4 bases at J, with 14 bases between the two ends. The CDR3 DNA, read in part, is TGTGCCAGCAGCCCCCGATCGGGGGTCACCGGGGAG. Its translation is CASSPRSGVTGE. The whole CDR3 is CASSPRSGVTGELFF.

The sequenced CDR3 bases are TGTGCCAGCTCACCGGGACAGAACTCCTACGAC. Protein: CASSPGQNSYD. In full, the CDR3 reads CASSPGQNSYDYTF. The V call is TRBV18, the J call TRBJ1-2, with 7 bases identical to TRBD1. The read halts 3 residues ahead of the CDR3 end, with the missing end drawn from the germline J gene. The CDR3 covers 14 residues. Germline CDR1 is KGHSH and CDR2 is LQKENI.

With regard to this clone: The read is 3 residues too short to cover the CDR3 end, so that end is filled in from the germline J gene. The rearrangement links TRBV19 to TRBJ2-4; D ambiguous. The ends were cut back, 7 bases at V and 8 bases at J, with 15 bases in the middle. CDR1 is LNHDA and CDR2 is SQIVND in the germline V gene (reference sequence). The CDR3 totals 13 residues. The CDR3 sequence is CASTQTPQDIQYF. The CDR3 bases that were read are TGTGCCAGTACCCAGACACCCCAGGACATT.

About this clone itself: The observed sequence ends 3 residues before the CDR3 terminus, with the missing tail filled in from the germline J gene. The chain is built from TRBV5-1 and TRBJ2-6; 12 positions agree with TRBD1. The CDR3 has 18 residues. CDR1 is SGHRS and CDR2 is YFSETQ in the germline V gene. V shed 1 base, J shed 1 base, and the junction held 3 bases outside the gene matches. CDR3 residues: CASSLTGQGASGANVLTF. CDR3 DNA (partial): TGCGCCAGCAGCTTGACGGGACAGGGGGCGTCTGGGGCCAACGTC.

The CDR3 spells CASSPQGLALTDTQYF. The CDR3 DNA, read in part, is TGTGCCAGTAGTCCCCAGGGACTAGCGCTCACAGATACG. The chain recombines TRBV19 with TRBJ2-3; 10 bases fit TRBD2. The read ends 3 residues shy of where the CDR3 ends; the end is completed using the germline J gene. The ends lost 5 bases at V and 2 bases at J; junction bases unmatched: 7. Germline V gene lookup returns CDR1 LNHDA and CDR2 SQIVND (reference sequence). This CDR3 has 16 amino acids.

Regarding this clone: The read ends 3 residues early relative to the CDR3; the germline J gene fills the gap. The chain is built from TRBV5-1 and TRBJ1-2; 8 bases are a match to TRBD1. V lost 3 bases and J lost 2; bases outside the gene matches: 9. The CDR3 is 16 amino acids. The germline V gene encodes CDR1 SGHRS and CDR2 YFSETQ. CDR3 DNA (partial): TGCGCCAGCAGCTCAGGGCAGGGGGCGCAAAACTATGGC. It translates to CASSSGQGAQNYG. The entire CDR3 is CASSSGQGAQNYGYTF.

A remark on this clone: The observed sequence ends 3 residues before the CDR3 terminus, with the missing tail filled in from the germline J gene. The V and J genes are TRBV29-1 and TRBJ1-5, with 7 bases that match TRBD1. V lost 5 bases to trimming and J lost 0 bases; unmatched junction nucleotides: 1. Germline V gene lookup returns CDR1 SQVTM and CDR2 ANQGSEA. The CDR3 spans 13 residues. The sequenced part of the CDR3 DNA is TGCAGCGTTCAGGGGGGTAGCAATCAGCCC. Amino acids: CSVQGGSNQP. In full, the CDR3 is CSVQGGSNQPQHF.

Worth noting for this clone: The read stops 3 residues short of the end of the CDR3; the missing end is completed from the germline J gene. The chain recombines TRBV13 with TRBJ2-3; a weak D match, TRBD2 (6 bases). The V gene's germline CDR1 is PRHDT and CDR2 FYEKMQ (reference sequence). V was shortened by 3 bases and J by 7 bases, with 20 bases between the two germline ends. CDR3 length equals 16 residues. CDR3 residues: CASSFRGLAERNTQYF. The DNA read from the CDR3 is TGTGCCAGCAGCTTTCGGGGACTTGCAGAGAGGAATACG.

A note on this clone: The CDR3 goes on 3 residues after the read ends, and that part is filled in from the germline J gene. The chain uses TRBV16 and TRBJ1-1; D call uncertain. The CDR3 extends over 14 amino acids. Germline CDR1 KGHSY, CDR2 FQNENV. Trimming left V 2 bases short and J 2 bases short, with 9 bases between. The CDR3 spells CASSQRASNTEAFF. The sequenced part of the CDR3 DNA is TGTGCCAGCAGCCAAAGGGCATCTAACACTGAA. Combining the CDR3 with reference TRBV16 and TRBJ1-1 gives the whole variable domain GEEVAQTPKHLVRGEGQKAKLYCAPIKGHSYVFWYQQVLKNEFKFLISFQNENVFDETGMPKERFSAKCLPNSPCSLEIQATKLEDSAVYFCASSQRASNTEAFFGQGTRLTVV.

About this clone itself: The read gets to within 3 residues of the CDR3 end, and the germline J gene fills in the rest. V and J are TRBV5-1 and TRBJ1-4; D is perhaps TRBD1 (6 bases). The CDR3 runs to 14 residues. Germline V gene lookup returns CDR1 SGHRS and CDR2 YFSETQ. CDR3 bases read: TGCGCCAGCAGGGAAGGGACATGGGGTTCACCA. Translation gives CASREGTWGSP. The complete CDR3 sequence is CASREGTWGSPLFF. Filled out from reference TRBV5-1 and TRBJ1-4, the complete variable domain reads KAGVTQTPRYLIKTRGQQVTLSCSPISGHRSVSWYQQTPGQGLQFLFEYFSETQRNKGNFPGRFSGRQFSNSRSEMNVSTLELGDSALYLCASREGTWGSPLFFGSGTQLSVL.